This is a list of T cell receptor beta chains from one sample in a study of T cells in Graves' hyperthyroidism and ophthalmopathy. TCRdb reanalysed the multiplex PCR reads using MiXCR and keeps one entry per CDR3 protein. The table has 300,000 to 400,000 distinct CDR3 sequences, roughly 13% seen once. Sequencing was performed on blood. The receptors originated from a woman aged 18-30 years with Graves' hyperthyroidism. The CDR3 runs from the conserved cysteine through the conserved F or W. Fields, in order: D gene, V gene, J gene, CDR3 length, clone size, CDR3 DNA, CDR3 protein. A D gene is named only where the DNA matches it firmly. Clone size, where shown, is once, few, many, or a class for clones that have expanded.

d_gene: NA; v_gene: TRBV7-9; j_gene: TRBJ1-1; len: 15; abundance: many; CDR3nt: TGTGCCAGCAGCTCGTTCCGGGGTCCCTATGAGGGGGCTTTCTTT; CDR3aa: CASSSFRGPYEGAFF
d_gene: TRBD2; v_gene: TRBV12-3/TRBV12-4; j_gene: TRBJ2-2; len: 17; abundance: many; CDR3nt: TGTGCCAGCCTAGGGCTAGCGGGAGAGGGGGGCACCGGGGAGCTGTTTTTT; CDR3aa: CASLGLAGEGGTGELFF
d_gene: NA; v_gene: TRBV12-3/TRBV12-4; j_gene: TRBJ1-2; len: 12; abundance: many; CDR3nt: TGTGCCAGCAGTTTATGGCAGACGAGCTACACCTTC; CDR3aa: CASSLWQTSYTF
d_gene: TRBD2; v_gene: TRBV20-1; j_gene: TRBJ2-1; len: 17; abundance: many; CDR3nt: TGCAGTGCTAGCGGGACTAGCGGGGCCCACTCCTACAATGAGCAGTTCTTC; CDR3aa: CSASGTSGAHSYNEQFF
d_gene: NA; v_gene: TRBV30; j_gene: TRBJ1-1; len: 14; abundance: NA; CDR3nt: TGTGCCTGGGCAGAAGTAGCCCCGAACACTGAAGCTTCCTTT; CDR3aa: CAWAEVAPNTEASF
d_gene: NA; v_gene: TRBV28; j_gene: TRBJ1-6; len: 14; abundance: many; CDR3nt: TGTGCCAGCACCGAGGGCGGCCTTGGCTCACCCCTCCACTTT; CDR3aa: CASTEGGLGSPLHF
d_gene: NA; v_gene: TRBV3-1; j_gene: TRBJ1-3; len: 15; abundance: many; CDR3nt: TGTGCCAGCAACAGACGGGGTTCTGGTGGAAACACCATATATTTT; CDR3aa: CASNRRGSGGNTIYF
d_gene: NA; v_gene: TRBV5-1; j_gene: TRBJ2-1; len: 14; abundance: many; CDR3nt: TGCGCCAGCAGCTTGCAGACAGAAAACAATGAGCAGTTCTTC; CDR3aa: CASSLQTENNEQFF
d_gene: TRBD2; v_gene: TRBV10-1; j_gene: TRBJ2-3; len: 17; abundance: few; CDR3nt: TGCGCCACCGAGACTAGCGCGAGTTCCTCACTTACAGATACGCAGTATTTT; CDR3aa: CATETSASSSLTDTQYF
d_gene: TRBD1; v_gene: TRBV7-3; j_gene: TRBJ2-1; len: 15; abundance: many; CDR3nt: TGTGCCAGCAGCTTGACAGGGAGAAGCACGAATGAGCAGTTCTTC; CDR3aa: CASSLTGRSTNEQFF
d_gene: NA; v_gene: TRBV3-1; j_gene: TRBJ2-1; len: 14; abundance: many; CDR3nt: TGTGCCAGCAGCCAAGCAGGGACAAACAATGAGCAGTTCTTC; CDR3aa: CASSQAGTNNEQFF
d_gene: TRBD1; v_gene: TRBV20-1; j_gene: TRBJ2-7; len: 15; abundance: many; CDR3nt: TGCAGTGCTAGCGACAGGGGGCGCGTGACCTACGAGCAGTACTTC; CDR3aa: CSASDRGRVTYEQYF
d_gene: NA; v_gene: TRBV13; j_gene: TRBJ2-7; len: 16; abundance: many; CDR3nt: TGTGCCAGCAGCTTAGCATTCCCTGGACAGACCTACGAGCAGTACTTC; CDR3aa: CASSLAFPGQTYEQYF
d_gene: NA; v_gene: TRBV9; j_gene: TRBJ2-7; len: 15; abundance: few; CDR3nt: TGTGCCAGCAGCGTAGGGACATCAATTCTTTACGAGCAGTACTTC; CDR3aa: CASSVGTSILYEQYF
d_gene: TRBD1; v_gene: TRBV18; j_gene: TRBJ2-7; len: 15; abundance: many; CDR3nt: TGTGCCAGCTCGTCGACCGGGACAGGGGGCGGCGAGCAGTACTTC; CDR3aa: CASSSTGTGGGEQYF